These 31 T cell receptor beta chains came from one sample sequenced in a study of neurological immune-mediated disorders. TCRdb re-called the 5' RACE reads with MiXCR, one entry per CDR3 protein. The table has about 92,000 distinct CDR3 sequences, approximately 3.5% seen once. The specimen sequenced was PBMCs. These receptors were taken from a woman aged 45-65 years with multiple sclerosis.

This clonotype was seen repeatedly, ten times or more. V gene TRBV29-1 combines with J gene TRBJ2-7; TRBD1 might be the D (6 bases). The germline V and J ends were trimmed by 4 bases and 0 bases, with 13 bases remaining between them. From germline, CDR1 is SQVTM and CDR2 ANQGSEA. CDR3 length: 14 residues. The CDR3 protein is CSVASTGSSYEQYF. The CDR3 nucleotides are TGCAGCGTTGCATCTACAGGGAGCTCCTACGAGCAGTACTTC.

Many counts were recorded for this clonotype. This may be a read error, as it is one base from a much larger clone. The chain links TRBV5-1 to TRBJ2-7; 8 bases agree with TRBD2. The ends lost 2 bases at V and 3 bases at J; junction bases unmatched: 4. The CDR3 loop spans 14 amino acids. Germline CDR1 and CDR2: SGHRS and YFSETQ. CDR3 protein: CASSFERGIYEQYF. CDR3 DNA: TGCGCCAGCAGCTTTGAGCGGGGGATCTACGAGCAGTACTTC.

This clonotype was counted ten times or more. The V gene is TRBV5-6, the J gene TRBJ2-3; perhaps TRBD2 as D (6 bases). Germline assignment: CDR1 SGHDT and CDR2 YYEEEE. CDR3 length equals 13 residues. Trimming took off 4 bases at V and 4 bases at J, with 10 bases between the two ends. The CDR3 bases are TGTGCCAGCAGCCGGGGACTCGCAGATACGCAGTATTTT. This gives the protein CASSRGLADTQYF.

Note on this clonotype: Germline is not matched at one junction end, which may reflect a read error. The chain joins TRBV7-2 to TRBJ1-1; 8 bases are shared with TRBD1. This CDR3 comprises 12 residues. Germline V gene lookup returns CDR1 SGHTA and CDR2 FQGNSA. The DNA of the CDR3 is TGTGACAGCAGCTTACAGGGGGTTGAGGCTTTCTTT. Amino acid sequence: CDSSLQGVEAFF. Combining the CDR3 with reference TRBV7-2 and TRBJ1-1 gives the whole variable domain GAGVSQSPSNKVTEKGKDVELRCDPISGHTALYWYRQSLGQGLEFLIYFQGNSAPDKSGLPSDRFSAERTGGSVSTLTIQRTQQEDSAVYLCDSSLQGVEAFFGQGTRLTVV.

In this sample, this clonotype turned up many times. This sequence joins TRBV15 and TRBJ2-2; no reliable D call. Germline V gene sequence: CDR1 LNHNV, CDR2 YYDKDF (reference sequence). CDR3 length: 14 residues. V lost 0 bases and J lost 7, with 9 bases in between. The CDR3 loop is CATSRDKGIGELFF. The CDR3 coding sequence is TGTGCCACCAGCAGAGATAAGGGTATCGGGGAGCTGTTTTTT.

This clonotype was observed many times. The chain couples TRBV4-1 to TRBJ2-3; D call uncertain. Germline lookup yields CDR1 MGHRA and CDR2 YSYEKL. Trimming cost V 7 bases and J 2 bases, with 13 bases left between them. The CDR3 has 14 residues. The CDR3 DNA reads TGCGCCAGCAAGCGCCGAACCACCACAGATACGCAGTATTTT. Translating gives CASKRRTTTDTQYF.

In its sample, this clonotype was seen many times. This sequence joins TRBV18 and TRBJ2-1; 14 bases fit TRBD2. Germline trimming cut 5 bases from V and 4 bases from J; bases unmatched to any gene: 4. Germline V gives CDR1 KGHSH, CDR2 LQKENI. The CDR3 spans 16 residues. The CDR3 here is CASSRLAGGTYNEQFF. CDR3 nucleotide sequence: TGTGCCAGCTCAAGACTAGCGGGGGGGACTTACAATGAGCAGTTCTTC.

This clonotype showed up many times. The chain employs TRBV5-6 and TRBJ1-4, with no clear D. Germline CDR1 SGHDT, CDR2 YYEEEE. The V end lost 0 bases, the J end lost 7 bases, and 10 bases lay between the germline ends. This CDR3 has 14 residues. The CDR3 spells CASSLAGLSEKLFF. The DNA for the CDR3 is TGTGCCAGCAGCTTGGCCGGGTTAAGTGAAAAACTGTTTTTT.

This clonotype has ten or more counts. The chain couples TRBV5-1 to TRBJ2-5; no firm D call. Germline assignment: CDR1 SGHRS and CDR2 YFSETQ. Trimming took 0 bases from V and 5 from J, leaving 14 bases between them. This CDR3 is built from 15 residues. The DNA of the CDR3 is TGCGCCAGCAGCTTGGAGGTCCCCGGACGGGAGACCCAGTACTTC. Residues: CASSLEVPGRETQYF.

This clonotype came up many times. The chain couples TRBV20-1 to TRBJ2-3; TRBD2 matches at 14 bases. The germline V gene has CDR1 DFQATT and CDR2 SNEGSKA (reference sequence). This CDR3 is 15 amino acids long. Trimming cost V 1 base and J 6 bases; bases outside gene matches: 3. The CDR3 DNA follows: TGCAGTGCTAGAGGAGGACTAGCGGGGGGCGATACGCAGTATTTT. It specifies CSARGGLAGGDTQYF.

This clonotype was detected many times. J is TRBJ2-1 and V is TRBV15; 9 bases fit TRBD1. Germline CDR1 is LNHNV and CDR2 is YYDKDF (reference sequence). This CDR3 comprises 16 residues. The J segment lost 3 bases and the V segment lost 4 bases, leaving 7 bases of the junction unmatched. The CDR3 here is CATSKGQGLFYNEQFF. The CDR3 DNA is TGTGCCACCAGCAAGGGACAGGGTCTTTTCTACAATGAGCAGTTCTTC.

This clonotype has ten or more counts. V gene TRBV5-1 combines with J gene TRBJ2-5; weak D call: TRBD1 (6 bases). Germline V gene lookup returns CDR1 SGHRS and CDR2 YFSETQ. V lost 4 bases and J lost 4, with 20 bases in between. The length of the CDR3 is 16 residues. This chain's CDR3 is CASSTGDLTGTETQYF. CDR3 bases: TGCGCCAGCAGCACCGGAGACCTAACAGGGACAGAGACCCAGTACTTC.

Ten or more counts support this clonotype. V is TRBV7-2 and J is TRBJ2-1; 9 nucleotides agree with TRBD2. Germline CDR1 reads SGHTA; CDR2 reads FQGNSA. The CDR3 runs 15 residues. The J segment lost 7 bases and the V segment lost 3 bases, leaving 7 bases of the junction unmatched. The DNA of the CDR3 is TGTGCCAGCAGCTTCCCCCACGCGGGGGGGAATGAGCAGTTCTTC. Amino acids: CASSFPHAGGNEQFF.

This clonotype was counted at least ten times. The chain links TRBV13 to TRBJ2-1; 7 bases align to TRBD1. The CDR3 runs to 15 residues. Germline assignment: CDR1 PRHDT and CDR2 FYEKMQ (reference sequence). V was pared by 2 bases and J by 5 bases, with 6 bases of the junction left unmatched. CDR3 sequence reads: CASSLKGAKNNEQFF. The CDR3 bases are TGTGCCAGCAGCTTAAAGGGGGCGAAAAACAATGAGCAGTTCTTC.

This clonotype has just a few counts. The CDR3 DNA reads TGTGCCAGCAGCTTATTAGCGGGGCCCGACACCGGGGAGCTGTTTTTT. Translating it yields CASSLLAGPDTGELFF. The rearrangement links TRBV7-2 to TRBJ2-2, with 8 bases lining up with TRBD2. Trimming took 2 bases from V and 3 from J; bases not matched to a gene: 5. Germline CDR1 and CDR2: SGHTA and FQGNSA. CDR3 length: 16 residues.

This clonotype was seen repeatedly, ten times or more. The chain links TRBV20-1 to TRBJ2-5; TRBD2 aligns across 12 bases. The V gene end was trimmed by 5 bases and the J gene end by 2 bases; junction bases not matched to a gene: 12. The CDR3 length is 17 residues. CDR1 and CDR2 (germline): DFQATT, SNEGSKA (reference sequence). The CDR3 protein is CSAPSRLAGALQETQYF. CDR3 coding DNA: TGCAGTGCTCCATCACGACTAGCGGGGGCCTTACAAGAGACCCAGTACTTC.

The chain recombines TRBV11-2 with TRBJ2-1, with a possible D match to TRBD2 (7 bases). The germline V gene has CDR1 SGHAT and CDR2 FQNNGV. The CDR3 loop spans 15 amino acids. V lost 2 bases to trimming and J lost 7 bases, with 15 bases between them. The CDR3 DNA sequence: TGTGCCAGCAGCTTACTAGCGGCCCAGGGGAATGAGCAGTTCTTC. Encoded protein: CASSLLAAQGNEQFF.

This clonotype was recorded a few times. This chain uses TRBV13 with TRBJ1-6; TRBD1 matches 7 bases. The CDR3 is 14 amino acids. V was pared by 3 bases and J by 7 bases, with 3 bases of the junction left unmatched. Germline-derived CDR1 and CDR2 are PRHDT and FYEKMQ (reference sequence). The CDR3 coding sequence is TGTGCCAGCAGCTTTCACAGGGGAAATTCACCCCTCCACTTT. It codes for CASSFHRGNSPLHF.

V gene TRBV5-1 combines with J gene TRBJ2-1; possibly TRBD2 for D (5 bases). CDR3 size: 12 residues. Germline CDR1 SGHRS, CDR2 YFSETQ. V shed 4 bases and J shed 9 bases, with 11 bases lying between them. The CDR3: CASSISEGEQFF. CDR3 sequence (DNA): TGCGCCAGCAGCATTAGTGAGGGTGAGCAGTTCTTC.

This clonotype was seen many times. The genes are TRBV9 and TRBJ1-1; TRBD1 matches 7 bases. The CDR3 is made up of 21 amino acids. V lost 5 bases, J lost 1 base, and 26 bases stayed unmatched. CDR1 and CDR2 (germline): SGDLS, YYNGEE. This CDR3 is CASSSFSLDRWQGGGNTEAFF. The CDR3 nucleotides are TGTGCCAGCAGTTCCTTCTCCTTGGACAGGTGGCAGGGCGGAGGGAACACTGAAGCTTTCTTT.

This clonotype was seen many times. The chain is built from TRBV20-1 and TRBJ2-7, with TRBD1 as a possible D gene (5 bases). CDR1 is DFQATT, CDR2 SNEGSKA, per germline (reference sequence). Trimming removed 5 bases from V and 3 bases from J, with 8 bases in between. The CDR3 loop spans 11 amino acids. The CDR3 protein is CSALDNYEQYF. CDR3 in DNA: TGCAGTGCTTTGGACAACTACGAGCAGTACTTC.

This clonotype was detected many times. The chain employs TRBV20-1 and TRBJ2-1; D might be TRBD1 or TRBD2, each matching 5 bases. CDR3 size: 14 residues. V lost 4 bases and J lost 5, with 15 bases in between. Germline V gene lookup returns CDR1 DFQATT and CDR2 SNEGSKA (reference sequence). CDR3 DNA sequence: TGCAGTGCTACCTCCCCCGGGGCCGACAATGAGCAGTTCTTC. This encodes CSATSPGADNEQFF.

This clonotype was observed at least ten times. V gene TRBV20-1 combines with J gene TRBJ1-5; D is perhaps TRBD1 (5 bases). The CDR3 contains 14 residues. V was pared by 1 base and J by 4 bases, with 11 bases between. Germline assignment: CDR1 DFQATT and CDR2 SNEGSKA (reference sequence). CDR3 in amino acids: CSARGDRPNQPQHF. The CDR3 nucleotides read TGCAGTGCTAGAGGAGACAGACCGAATCAGCCCCAGCATTTT.

This clonotype was found many times. The chain carries TRBV9 and TRBJ1-1; 9 bases agree with TRBD1. The trim removed 2 bases at V and 1 base at J, leaving 9 bases unmatched. The CDR3 loop spans 17 amino acids. The germline V gene encodes CDR1 SGDLS and CDR2 YYNGEE. CDR3 DNA sequence: TGTGCCAGCAGCGTCGGTCCCGGGACAGGGCGGAACACTGAAGCTTTCTTT. This translates into CASSVGPGTGRNTEAFF. The full variable domain, in which reference TRBV9 and TRBJ1-1 provide the parts outside the CDR3, is DSGVTQTPKHLITATGQRVTLRCSPRSGDLSVYWYQQSLDQGLQFLIQYYNGEERAKGNILERFSAQQFPDLHSELNLSSLELGDSALYFCASSVGPGTGRNTEAFFGQGTRLTVV.

This clonotype has at least ten counts. This sequence joins TRBV5-5 and TRBJ2-7; weak D call: TRBD1 (7 bases). CDR1 and CDR2 from the germline V gene are SGHKS and YYEKEE (reference sequence). Between the trimmed V and J ends, which lost 3 bases and 5 bases, there was a span of 18 bases. The CDR3 contains 15 residues. Here the CDR3 DNA reads TGTGCCAGCAGCTCGATCCAGGGGGGATTCGACGAGCAGTACTTC. This codes for CASSSIQGGFDEQYF. Looking up the rest from reference TRBV5-5 and TRBJ2-7 gives the full variable domain: DAGVTQSPTHLIKTRGQQVTLRCSPISGHKSVSWYQQVLGQGPQFIFQYYEKEERGRGNFPDRFSARQFPNYSSELNVNALLLGDSALYLCASSSIQGGFDEQYFGPGTRLTVT.

There are many counts of this clonotype. The genes are TRBV6-2 or TRBV6-3 and TRBJ2-5; 7 bases map to TRBD2. CDR1 and CDR2 from the germline V gene are MNHEY and SVGEGT. V gave up 0 bases and J gave up 9 bases; unmatched junction bases: 10. The CDR3 extends over 15 amino acids. CDR3 coding DNA: TGTGCCAGCAGTTACTCGATGTGGACGACTAGCCCCCAGTACTTC. Protein: CASSYSMWTTSPQYF.

This clonotype has a count of ten or more. The chain couples TRBV7-2 to TRBJ2-5; 8 bases map to TRBD2. The V segment lost 4 bases and the J segment 6 bases; nucleotides outside the gene matches: 10. The germline gives CDR1 SGHTA, CDR2 FQGNSA. The CDR3 runs to 15 residues. Here the CDR3 DNA reads TGTGCCAGCAGCTACACGGGACTAGGGGCCAAGACCCAGTACTTC. Its protein product is CASSYTGLGAKTQYF.

At least ten counts were recorded for this clonotype. CDR3 in amino acids: CASSARQGAQFF. The CDR3 DNA reads as TGTGCCAGCAGTGCACGACAGGGCGCGCAGTTCTTC. V and J are TRBV12-3 or TRBV12-4 and TRBJ2-1; 7 bases map to TRBD1. V was clipped by 5 bases and J by 12 bases; unmatched bases: 7. The CDR3 is 12 amino acids.

V usage is TRBV19 and J usage is TRBJ2-1; a weak D match, TRBD1 (6 bases). CDR1 is LNHDA and CDR2 is SQIVND in the germline V gene (reference sequence). The V end was cut by 9 bases, the J end by 3 bases, with 18 bases between. CDR3 length: 15 amino acids. The CDR3 DNA reads TGTGCCAGCAGAAGAACAGGGAAGCTCTACAATGAGCAGTTCTTC. Translation gives CASRRTGKLYNEQFF.

In this sample, this clonotype turned up many times. The chain is built from TRBV11-2 and TRBJ2-5, with a possible D match to TRBD2 (6 bases). CDR3 length: 14 amino acids. Trimming shortened V by 5 bases and J by 1 base, and 11 bases separated the two germline ends. Germline CDR1 reads SGHAT; CDR2 reads FQNNGV. The CDR3 protein is CASSVARGQETQYF. The DNA of the CDR3 is TGTGCCAGCAGCGTAGCGCGGGGCCAAGAGACCCAGTACTTC.

Many counts were recorded for this clonotype. The junction shows a germline mismatch at one end, possibly a read error. The chain has TRBV6-2 or TRBV6-3 and TRBJ1-2; 8 nucleotides agree with TRBD1. The CDR3 totals 14 residues. Germline V lookup: CDR1 MNHEY, CDR2 SVGEGT. Here the CDR3 reads CASRYSDRAYGYTF. DNA of the CDR3: TGTGCCAGCAGATACTCGGACAGGGCTTATGGCTACACCTTC.